This T cell receptor (beta chain) was sequenced for a study of cytomegalovirus exposure and HLA in healthy donors. The germline V and J ends were trimmed by 1 base and 5 bases, with 9 bases remaining between them. The CDR3 contains 13 residues. Germline lookup yields CDR1 SGHNT and CDR2 YYREEE (reference sequence). Concerning this clone: What it recognizes is unknown.

PCR employed 60 Vbeta and 13 Jbeta primers. The repertoire was sequenced with immunoSEQ multiplex PCR; TCRdb's copy has only in-frame clones and lacks some. The table lists under 150,000 clones, more than 65% of them singletons. General observations from the study: The presence/absence work took it that sequencing depth was about the same across donors. There were around 160 TCR beta chains listed as cytomegalovirus-associated. There were some V segments, including TRBV6-2 and TRBV6-3, excluded as indistinguishable.

The receptor comes from a man in his forties or fifties in good health and CMV-seronegative. The gene calls are TRBV5-4 and TRBJ2-5; D not certain. Sequencing was carried out using PBMCs. CDR3 region: CASSLNAAETQYF. The CDR3 nucleotides are TGTGCCAGCAGCTTGAATGCGGCGGAGACCCAGTACTTC.